A selection of T cell receptor beta chains follows, all from one sample in a study of shared clonotypes between healthy human individuals. Sequencing used immunoSEQ multiplex PCR; TCRdb keeps in-frame clones, though not all of them. The table lists under 850,000 clones, around 77% of them singletons. Source material: memory CD4+ T cells sorted from blood. The receptors were gathered from a woman in her thirties in good health. CDR3s include the opening cysteine and the closing phenylalanine or tryptophan. Fields, in order: clone size, J gene, V gene, D gene, CDR3 DNA, CDR3 protein. A D gene is named only where the DNA matches it firmly. Only part of the rows carry a size: once, few, many, or a class if the clone is expanded.

abundance: .
j_gene: TRBJ1-5
v_gene: TRBV7-8
d_gene: .
CDR3nt: TGTGCCAGCAGCTTAGCGCCGGGAAATAACAATCAGCCCCAGCATTTT
CDR3aa: CASSLAPGNNNQPQHF

abundance: .
j_gene: TRBJ2-2
v_gene: TRBV11-3
d_gene: .
CDR3nt: TGTGCCAGCAGCTGGTTTCGACAAACCACCGGGGAGCTGTTTTTT
CDR3aa: CASSWFRQTTGELFF

abundance: once
j_gene: TRBJ1-1
v_gene: TRBV5-1
d_gene: .
CDR3nt: TGCGCCAGCAGCCCTTCGACAGGCTCGAACACTGAAGCTTTCTTT
CDR3aa: CASSPSTGSNTEAFF

abundance: .
j_gene: TRBJ1-5
v_gene: TRBV19
d_gene: TRBD1
CDR3nt: TGTGCCAGTAGTTACGGACAGGGATACAATCAGCCCCAGCATTTT
CDR3aa: CASSYGQGYNQPQHF

abundance: .
j_gene: TRBJ2-2
v_gene: TRBV11-2
d_gene: .
CDR3nt: TGTGCCAGCAGCTTAAAATCTTGGGGGTCTAGTGATACCGGGGAGCTGTTTTTT
CDR3aa: CASSLKSWGSSDTGELFF

abundance: .
j_gene: TRBJ1-1
v_gene: TRBV27
d_gene: .
CDR3nt: TGTGCCAGCAGTTTATACGGGAACACTGAAGCTTTCTTT
CDR3aa: CASSLYGNTEAFF

abundance: .
j_gene: TRBJ2-5
v_gene: TRBV30
d_gene: .
CDR3nt: TGTGCCTGGAGACCCTCCGGGCCGACAGAGACCCAGTACTTC
CDR3aa: CAWRPSGPTETQYF

abundance: .
j_gene: TRBJ2-2
v_gene: TRBV6-4
d_gene: .
CDR3nt: TGTGCCAGCAGAGTAGGCCACGGCGTGAGGGCCGGGGAGCTGTTTTTT
CDR3aa: CASRVGHGVRAGELFF

abundance: .
j_gene: TRBJ2-7
v_gene: TRBV5-6
d_gene: .
CDR3nt: TGTGCCAGCAGCTTGGCGACAGTGGTAAACGAGCAGTACTTC
CDR3aa: CASSLATVVNEQYF

abundance: .
j_gene: TRBJ2-5
v_gene: TRBV2
d_gene: .
CDR3nt: TGTGCCAGCAGGGCCAGAGGGGAGACCCAGTACTTC
CDR3aa: CASRARGETQYF

abundance: .
j_gene: TRBJ2-5
v_gene: TRBV28
d_gene: TRBD1
CDR3nt: TGTGCCAGCAGTTTACCAGGGGGCGGAGAGACCCAGTACTTC
CDR3aa: CASSLPGGGETQYF

abundance: .
j_gene: TRBJ1-5
v_gene: TRBV5-1
d_gene: .
CDR3nt: TGCGCCAGCAGCCCAGACACGTATAGCAATCAGCCCCAGCATTTT
CDR3aa: CASSPDTYSNQPQHF

abundance: .
j_gene: TRBJ2-7
v_gene: TRBV7-8
d_gene: TRBD2
CDR3nt: TGTGCCAGCAGGAAGATCGGGACTAGCACCTACGAGCAGTACTTC
CDR3aa: CASRKIGTSTYEQYF

abundance: many
j_gene: TRBJ1-5
v_gene: TRBV19
d_gene: .
CDR3nt: TGTGCCAGTACTCGGGGGGCGCGGGATCAGCCCCAGCATTTT
CDR3aa: CASTRGARDQPQHF

abundance: .
j_gene: TRBJ2-7
v_gene: TRBV18
d_gene: TRBD2
CDR3nt: TGTGCCAGCTCACCACGTGGTAGCGGGAGGGCCTCACACGAGCAGTACTTC
CDR3aa: CASSPRGSGRASHEQYF

abundance: .
j_gene: TRBJ2-2
v_gene: TRBV7-9
d_gene: .
CDR3nt: TGTGCCAGCAGCTTAGTCATGACCGGGGAGCTGTTTTTT
CDR3aa: CASSLVMTGELFF

abundance: .
j_gene: TRBJ2-3
v_gene: TRBV7-9
d_gene: TRBD1
CDR3nt: TGTGCCAGCAGCGTGGGACAGAACACAGATACGCAGTATTTT
CDR3aa: CASSVGQNTDTQYF

abundance: once
j_gene: TRBJ2-1
v_gene: TRBV11-3
d_gene: TRBD2
CDR3nt: TGTGCCAGCAGCCCTACTAGCGGGAGTCTCCGCAATGAGCAGTTCTTC
CDR3aa: CASSPTSGSLRNEQFF

abundance: many
j_gene: TRBJ1-1
v_gene: TRBV7-3
d_gene: .
CDR3nt: TGTGCCAGCAGCTTAACCCCTGGGTGGGACACTGAAGCTTTCTTT
CDR3aa: CASSLTPGWDTEAFF

abundance: .
j_gene: TRBJ2-1
v_gene: TRBV5-6
d_gene: .
CDR3nt: TGTGCCAGCAGCAGAGGGGGGGAGCAGTTCTTC
CDR3aa: CASSRGGEQFF

abundance: .
j_gene: TRBJ1-5
v_gene: TRBV6-5
d_gene: .
CDR3nt: TGTGCCAGCAGTTGGGGGGGTAGCAATCAGCCCCAGCATTTT
CDR3aa: CASSWGGSNQPQHF

abundance: .
j_gene: TRBJ2-7
v_gene: TRBV6-1
d_gene: .
CDR3nt: TGTGCCAGCAGCAGCCAGAGCTACGAGCAGTACTTC
CDR3aa: CASSSQSYEQYF

abundance: .
j_gene: TRBJ2-3
v_gene: TRBV6-1
d_gene: TRBD2
CDR3nt: TGTGCCAGCAGTGAGTGGACTAGCAGCACAGATACGCAGTATTTT
CDR3aa: CASSEWTSSTDTQYF

abundance: .
j_gene: TRBJ1-5
v_gene: TRBV27
d_gene: .
CDR3nt: TGTGCCAGCAGTTTCCGGGCAGGGTGGAGCAATCAGCCCCAGCATTTT
CDR3aa: CASSFRAGWSNQPQHF

abundance: few
j_gene: TRBJ2-1
v_gene: TRBV10-3
d_gene: TRBD1
CDR3nt: TGTGCCATCAGTGAGGCTGAGGGGGCACGTAGCTCCTACAATGAGCAGTTCTTC
CDR3aa: CAISEAEGARSSYNEQFF

abundance: .
j_gene: TRBJ2-6
v_gene: TRBV11-2
d_gene: .
CDR3nt: TGTGCCAGCAGCTACGGGACAACAATCTCTGGGGCCAACGTCCTGACTTTC
CDR3aa: CASSYGTTISGANVLTF

abundance: few
j_gene: TRBJ1-2
v_gene: TRBV30
d_gene: .
CDR3nt: TGTGCCTGGAGTCTCGGGGGAGGCACTGGCTACACCTTC
CDR3aa: CAWSLGGGTGYTF

abundance: .
j_gene: TRBJ2-1
v_gene: TRBV14
d_gene: .
CDR3nt: TGTGCCAGCAGCCAAGAATGGCCGATTGGTGAGCAGTTCTTC
CDR3aa: CASSQEWPIGEQFF

abundance: .
j_gene: TRBJ2-2
v_gene: TRBV19
d_gene: TRBD2
CDR3nt: TGTGCCAGTTGGTCTGGGAGGGGCTTAAACACCGGGGAGCTGTTTTTT
CDR3aa: CASWSGRGLNTGELFF

abundance: .
j_gene: TRBJ2-1
v_gene: TRBV4-1
d_gene: TRBD1
CDR3nt: TGCGCCAGCAGCCGACTGACAGGGATGGGAAATGAGCAGTTCTTC
CDR3aa: CASSRLTGMGNEQFF

abundance: .
j_gene: TRBJ2-3
v_gene: TRBV28
d_gene: .
CDR3nt: TGTGCCAGCAGTCCCACCCAACCAGGGTCGCAGTATTTT
CDR3aa: CASSPTQPGSQYF

abundance: .
j_gene: TRBJ2-7
v_gene: TRBV7-9
d_gene: .
CDR3nt: TGTGCCAGCGGGGCAGGGGATTACGAGCAGTACTTC
CDR3aa: CASGAGDYEQYF

abundance: .
j_gene: TRBJ2-7
v_gene: TRBV7-9
d_gene: TRBD2
CDR3nt: TGTGCCAGCAGCGGAAGCGGGATCAACTACGAGCAGTACTTC
CDR3aa: CASSGSGINYEQYF

abundance: .
j_gene: TRBJ2-7
v_gene: TRBV5-5
d_gene: TRBD2
CDR3nt: TGTGCCAGCACCCCCACGGGCGGGAGGTTAGGACACGAGCAGTACTTC
CDR3aa: CASTPTGGRLGHEQYF

abundance: many
j_gene: TRBJ1-5
v_gene: TRBV5-1
d_gene: .
CDR3nt: TGCGCCAGCAGCTTGGAAGGGGGAGGACAGCCCCAGCATTTT
CDR3aa: CASSLEGGGQPQHF